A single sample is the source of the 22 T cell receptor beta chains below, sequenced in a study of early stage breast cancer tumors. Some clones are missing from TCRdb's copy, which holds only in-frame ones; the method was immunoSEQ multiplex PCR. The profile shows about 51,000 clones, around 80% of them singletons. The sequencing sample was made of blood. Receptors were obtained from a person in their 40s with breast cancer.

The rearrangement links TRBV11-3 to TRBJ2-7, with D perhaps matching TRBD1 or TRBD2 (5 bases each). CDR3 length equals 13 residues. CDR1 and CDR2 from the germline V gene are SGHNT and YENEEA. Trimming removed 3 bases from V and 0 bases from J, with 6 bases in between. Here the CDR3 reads CASSLGPSYEQYF. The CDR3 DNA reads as TGTGCCAGCAGCTTGGGACCCTCCTACGAGCAGTACTTC.

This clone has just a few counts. The CDR3 DNA reads TGTGCCAGCAGCCAGGGGGTTGGGCAATACGAGCAGTACTTC. Translation gives CASSQGVGQYEQYF. This chain connects TRBV7-9 to TRBJ2-7; the match to TRBD1 covers 7 bases. There are 14 residues in the CDR3. V was pared by 5 bases and J by 4 bases, with 8 bases of the junction left unmatched. Germline V gene data show CDR1 as SEHNR and CDR2 as FQNEAQ (reference sequence).

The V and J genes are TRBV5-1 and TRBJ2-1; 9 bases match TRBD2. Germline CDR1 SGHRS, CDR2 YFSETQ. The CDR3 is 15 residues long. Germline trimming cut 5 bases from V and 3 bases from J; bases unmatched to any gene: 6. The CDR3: CASRVGLANYNEQFF. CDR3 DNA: TGCGCCAGCAGAGTGGGACTAGCCAACTACAATGAGCAGTTCTTC.

The CDR3 region is CASSPWGLGTSNQPQHF. The CDR3 DNA follows: TGTGCCAGCAGCCCATGGGGTTTGGGGACGAGCAATCAGCCCCAGCATTTT. This chain uses TRBV5-6 with TRBJ1-5, with TRBD1 as a possible D gene (5 bases). Trimming shortened V by 4 bases and J by 1 base, and 18 bases separated the two germline ends. There are 17 residues in the CDR3. Germline V lookup: CDR1 SGHDT, CDR2 YYEEEE. The full variable domain, with the rest looked up from reference TRBV5-6 and TRBJ1-5, is DAGVTQSPTHLIKTRGQQVTLRCSPKSGHDTVSWYQQALGQGPQFIFQYYEEEERQRGNFPDRFSGHQFPNYSSELNVNALLLGDSALYLCASSPWGLGTSNQPQHFGDGTRLSIL.

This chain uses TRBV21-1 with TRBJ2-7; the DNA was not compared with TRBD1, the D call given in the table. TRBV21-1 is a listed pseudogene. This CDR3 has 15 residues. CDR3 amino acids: CASSLRQGQNYEQYF. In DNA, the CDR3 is TGTGCCAGCAGCCTGAGACAGGGCCAGAACTACGAGCAGTACTTC.

DNA for the CDR3: TGTGCCAGTAGTAGGCCAGGTACCTCCTACGAGCAGTACTTC. Protein sequence: CASSRPGTSYEQYF. This sequence joins TRBV19 and TRBJ2-7; D gene uncertain. This CDR3 has 14 amino acids. V was trimmed by 4 bases and J by 0 bases, leaving 10 bases between them. Germline V gene lookup returns CDR1 LNHDA and CDR2 SQIVND (reference sequence).

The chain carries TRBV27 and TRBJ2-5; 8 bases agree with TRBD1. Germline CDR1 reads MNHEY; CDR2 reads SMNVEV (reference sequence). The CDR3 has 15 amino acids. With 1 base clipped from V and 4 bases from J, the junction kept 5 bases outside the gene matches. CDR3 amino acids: CASSLYGQGGETQYF. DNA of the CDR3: TGTGCCAGCAGTTTATATGGACAGGGAGGAGAGACCCAGTACTTC.

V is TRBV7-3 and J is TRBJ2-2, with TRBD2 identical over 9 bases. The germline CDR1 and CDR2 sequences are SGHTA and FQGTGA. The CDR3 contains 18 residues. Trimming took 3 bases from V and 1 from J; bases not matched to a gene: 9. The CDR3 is CASSFGGGRARNTGELFF. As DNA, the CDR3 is TGTGCCAGCAGCTTTGGAGGCGGGAGGGCCCGGAACACCGGGGAGCTGTTTTTT.

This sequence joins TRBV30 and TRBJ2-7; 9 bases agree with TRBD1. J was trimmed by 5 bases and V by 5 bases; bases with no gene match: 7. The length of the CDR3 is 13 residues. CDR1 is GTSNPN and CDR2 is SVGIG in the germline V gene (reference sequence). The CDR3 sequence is CAWGTGTGNEQYF. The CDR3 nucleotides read TGTGCCTGGGGAACCGGGACAGGGAACGAGCAGTACTTC.

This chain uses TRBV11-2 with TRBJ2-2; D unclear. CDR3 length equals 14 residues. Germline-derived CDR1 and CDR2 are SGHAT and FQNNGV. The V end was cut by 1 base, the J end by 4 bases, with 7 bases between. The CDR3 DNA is TGTGCCAGCAGCTTAGTCCAATTCACCGGGGAGCTGTTTTTT. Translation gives CASSLVQFTGELFF.

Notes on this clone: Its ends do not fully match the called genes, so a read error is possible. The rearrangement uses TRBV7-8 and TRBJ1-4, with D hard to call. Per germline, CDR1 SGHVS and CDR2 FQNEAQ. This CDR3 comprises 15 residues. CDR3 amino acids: CANSLPRGFDQKLFF. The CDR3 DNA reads TGTGCCAACAGCCTACCCCGAGGGTTCGATCAAAAACTGTTTTTT.

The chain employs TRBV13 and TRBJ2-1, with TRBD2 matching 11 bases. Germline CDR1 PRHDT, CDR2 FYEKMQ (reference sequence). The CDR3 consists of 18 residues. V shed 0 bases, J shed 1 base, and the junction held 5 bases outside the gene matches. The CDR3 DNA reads TGTGCCAGCAGCTTAGGCTGGTCTAGCGGGAGGTCCTACAATGAGCAGTTCTTC. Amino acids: CASSLGWSSGRSYNEQFF.

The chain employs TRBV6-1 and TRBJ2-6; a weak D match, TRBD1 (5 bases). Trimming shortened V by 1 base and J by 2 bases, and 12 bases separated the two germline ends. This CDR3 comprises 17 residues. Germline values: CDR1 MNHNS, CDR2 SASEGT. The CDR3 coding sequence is TGTGCCAGCAGTGAAGGGGGCAGCCCCGCTGGGGCCAACGTCCTGACTTTC. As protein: CASSEGGSPAGANVLTF.

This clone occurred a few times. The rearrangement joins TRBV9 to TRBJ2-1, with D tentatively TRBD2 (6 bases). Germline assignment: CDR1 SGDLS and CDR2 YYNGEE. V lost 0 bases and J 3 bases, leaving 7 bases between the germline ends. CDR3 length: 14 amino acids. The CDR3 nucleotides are TGTGCCAGCAGCGTAGAGGAGGGCTACAATGAGCAGTTCTTC. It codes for CASSVEEGYNEQFF.

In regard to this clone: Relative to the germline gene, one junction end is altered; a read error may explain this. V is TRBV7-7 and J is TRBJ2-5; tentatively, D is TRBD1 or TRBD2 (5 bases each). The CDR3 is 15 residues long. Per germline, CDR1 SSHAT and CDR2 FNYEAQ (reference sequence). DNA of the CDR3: TGTGCTAGCAGCCGCTCGGCCTGGGACCGAGAGACCCAGTACTTC. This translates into CASSRSAWDRETQYF.

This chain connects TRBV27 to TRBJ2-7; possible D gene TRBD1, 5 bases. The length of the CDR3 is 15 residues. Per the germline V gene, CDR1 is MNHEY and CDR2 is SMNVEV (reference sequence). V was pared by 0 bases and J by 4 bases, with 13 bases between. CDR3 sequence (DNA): TGTGCCAGCAGTTTATCGGGGCAGGGCCCTTACGAGCAGTACTTC. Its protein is CASSLSGQGPYEQYF.

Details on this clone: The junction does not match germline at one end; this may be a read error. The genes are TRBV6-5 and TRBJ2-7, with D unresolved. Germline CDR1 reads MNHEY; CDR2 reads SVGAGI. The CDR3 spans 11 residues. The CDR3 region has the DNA TGTGCCATCAGTGCCACCGACGAGCAGTACTTC. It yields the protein CAISATDEQYF.

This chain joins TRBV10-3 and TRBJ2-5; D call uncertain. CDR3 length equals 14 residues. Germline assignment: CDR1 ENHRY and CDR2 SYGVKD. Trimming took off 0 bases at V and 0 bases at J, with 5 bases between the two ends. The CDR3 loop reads CAISESEYQETQYF. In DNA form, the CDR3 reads TGTGCCATCAGTGAGTCGGAGTACCAAGAGACCCAGTACTTC.

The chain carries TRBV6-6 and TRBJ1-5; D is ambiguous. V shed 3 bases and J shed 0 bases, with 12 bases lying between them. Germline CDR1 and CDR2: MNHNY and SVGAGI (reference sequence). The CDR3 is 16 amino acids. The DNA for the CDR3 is TGTGCCAGCAGTTATGTCGTAACGTATAGCAATCAGCCCCAGCATTTT. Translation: CASSYVVTYSNQPQHF.

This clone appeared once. DNA of the CDR3: TGTGCCTGGAGTGGGGGACACTACTATGGCTACACCTTC. It specifies CAWSGGHYYGYTF. The V and J genes are TRBV30 and TRBJ1-2, with a weak D call TRBD1 (6 bases). The germline gives CDR1 GTSNPN, CDR2 SVGIG (reference sequence). This CDR3 spans 13 amino acids. Trimming took 1 base from V and 3 from J, leaving 9 bases between them.

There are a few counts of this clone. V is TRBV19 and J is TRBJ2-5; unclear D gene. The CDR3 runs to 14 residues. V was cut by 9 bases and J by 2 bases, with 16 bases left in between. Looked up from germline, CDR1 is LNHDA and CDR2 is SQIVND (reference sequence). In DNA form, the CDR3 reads TGTGCCAGCACAAGGGCGGCTGGGCAAGAGACCCAGTACTTC. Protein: CASTRAAGQETQYF.

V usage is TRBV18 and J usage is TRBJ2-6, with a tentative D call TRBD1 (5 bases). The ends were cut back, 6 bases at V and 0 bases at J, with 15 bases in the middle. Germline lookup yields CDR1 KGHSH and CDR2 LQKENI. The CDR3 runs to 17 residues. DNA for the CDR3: TGTGCCAGCTCCGGACAACAGACTCTCTCTGGGGCCAACGTCCTGACTTTC. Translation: CASSGQQTLSGANVLTF.